Shown below are 14 T cell receptor beta chains from a single sample sequenced in a study of the immune and genomic landscape of osteosarcoma. Repertoires were generated with immunoSEQ multiplex PCR, while TCRdb's copy carries only in-frame clones and drops some. The sample has approximately 420 clones, approximately 83% seen once. Sequencing used tumor tissue from a local recurrence in the humerus. Receptors were obtained from a woman under 30 with osteosarcoma.

A word on this clone: The junction departs from the called germline gene at one end, perhaps through a read error. The CDR3 DNA sequence: TGTGCTAGCAGCTTAAACGAAGACTACGAGCAGTACTTC. Translation: CASSLNEDYEQYF. The rearrangement joins TRBV7-7 to TRBJ2-7; D ambiguous. There are 13 residues in the CDR3. Germline-derived CDR1 and CDR2 are SSHAT and FNYEAQ (reference sequence).

The chain uses TRBV2 and TRBJ2-7; D possibly matches TRBD1 or TRBD2 (5 bases each). CDR1 is SNHLY, CDR2 FYNNEI, per germline. With 7 bases removed from V and 5 bases from J, the gap between germline ends came to 21 bases. CDR3 size: 15 residues. CDR3 bases: TGTGCCAGCAATCGAGGGGCAGGTAATAAAAACGAGCAGTACTTC. Translated: CASNRGAGNKNEQYF.

This clone has more than one count but fewer than ten. V is TRBV28 and J is TRBJ1-5; weak D call: TRBD1 (5 bases). The CDR3 totals 17 residues. Germline V lookup: CDR1 MDHEN, CDR2 SYDVKM. With 1 base removed from V and 5 bases from J, the gap between germline ends came to 18 bases. CDR3 nucleotides: TGTGCCAGCAGTTTATCGGATAACGGGGACGCCGATCAGCCCCAGCATTTT. This encodes CASSLSDNGDADQPQHF. Using reference TRBV28 and TRBJ1-5 for the parts outside the CDR3, the full variable domain is DVKVTQSSRYLVKRTGEKVFLECVQDMDHENMFWYRQDPGLGLRLIYFSYDVKMKEKGDIPEGYSVSREKKERFSLILESASTNQTSMYLCASSLSDNGDADQPQHFGDGTRLSIL.

V is TRBV7-6 and J is TRBJ2-2, with unresolved D. Between the trimmed V and J ends, which lost 5 bases and 1 base, there was a span of 5 bases. This CDR3 spans 13 amino acids. CDR1 and CDR2 from the germline V gene are SGHVS and FNYEAQ. The CDR3 loop reads CASSQGNTGELFF. The DNA for the CDR3 is TGTGCCAGCAGCCAAGGGAACACCGGGGAGCTGTTTTTT.

This chain links TRBV7-9 with TRBJ2-4; 8 bases align to TRBD2. CDR1 SEHNR and CDR2 FQNEAQ come from the germline V gene (reference sequence). The CDR3 contains 13 residues. The junction had 7 bases not matched to a gene; V was cut back by 8 bases and J by 7 bases. CDR3 residues: CASRSTGGNIQYF. The CDR3 region has the DNA TGTGCCAGCCGTTCTACGGGGGGGAACATTCAGTACTTC. Combining the CDR3 with reference TRBV7-9 and TRBJ2-4 gives the whole variable domain DTGVSQNPRHKITKRGQNVTFRCDPISEHNRLYWYRQTLGQGPEFLTYFQNEAQLEKSRLLSDRFSAERPKGSFSTLEIQRTEQGDSAMYLCASRSTGGNIQYFGAGTRLSVL.

The genes are TRBV5-1 and TRBJ2-7; 10 bases fit TRBD1. This CDR3 has 14 amino acids. J lost 5 bases, V lost 4 bases, and 6 bases had no gene match. Germline V gives CDR1 SGHRS, CDR2 YFSETQ. CDR3 amino acids: CASSTGQGRDEQYF. Written as DNA, the CDR3 is TGCGCCAGCAGCACGGGACAGGGGAGGGACGAGCAGTACTTC.

This clone showed up just once. V usage is TRBV5-1 and J usage is TRBJ2-7; perhaps TRBD1 as D (6 bases). CDR1 SGHRS and CDR2 YFSETQ come from the germline V gene. Between the trimmed V and J ends, which lost 4 bases and 2 bases, there was a span of 16 bases. This CDR3 is built from 15 residues. DNA for the CDR3: TGCGCCAGCAGCGGCCAAACAGGGCGGGCCTACGAGCAGTACTTC. Translating gives CASSGQTGRAYEQYF.

The chain is built from TRBV7-3 and TRBJ2-1; 8 bases agree with TRBD1. CDR1 SGHTA and CDR2 FQGTGA come from the germline V gene. The CDR3 consists of 15 residues. V trimming: 4 bases; J trimming: 8 bases; junction bases outside the gene matches: 10. This CDR3 is CASSSGPGQEDEQFF. The CDR3 DNA follows: TGTGCCAGCAGCTCTGGGCCGGGACAGGAGGATGAGCAGTTCTTC.

The gene calls are TRBV9 and TRBJ2-7; tentative D call: TRBD2 (6 bases). CDR3 length: 14 residues. Germline V CDR1 and CDR2: SGDLS, YYNGEE. V was trimmed by 2 bases and J by 2 bases, leaving 11 bases between them. Here the CDR3 reads CASSVGSNPYEQYF. The CDR3 DNA is TGTGCCAGCAGCGTCGGGAGCAACCCCTACGAGCAGTACTTC.

This chain links TRBV7-3 with TRBJ2-7; D gene unclear. The CDR3 covers 14 residues. Trimming took 5 bases from V and 2 from J, leaving 13 bases between them. The germline CDR1 and CDR2 sequences are SGHTA and FQGTGA. CDR3 in DNA: TGTGCCAGCAGCCTTACGAGTGGCCCCTACGAGCAGTACTTC. Translating it yields CASSLTSGPYEQYF.

The chain combines TRBV5-4 with TRBJ2-1, with D tentatively TRBD1 or TRBD2 (5 bases each). The CDR3 has 16 amino acids. The ends were cut back, 2 bases at V and 0 bases at J, with 12 bases in the middle. CDR1 is SGHNT and CDR2 is YYREEE in the germline V gene (reference sequence). In DNA form, the CDR3 reads TGTGCCAGCAGCTTTGAGGGGTGGAGCTCCTACAATGAGCAGTTCTTC. As protein: CASSFEGWSSYNEQFF. The whole variable domain, filled in from reference TRBV5-4 and TRBJ2-1, reads ETGVTQSPTHLIKTRGQQVTLRCSSQSGHNTVSWYQQALGQGPQFIFQYYREEENGRGNFPPRFSGLQFPNYSSELNVNALELDDSALYLCASSFEGWSSYNEQFFGPGTRLTVL.

In its sample, this clone was seen once. The chain couples TRBV6-5 to TRBJ2-7, with TRBD2 matching 8 bases. Germline CDR1 and CDR2: MNHEY and SVGAGI. The CDR3 is 13 amino acids. Trimming cost V 8 bases and J 4 bases; bases outside gene matches: 7. This chain's CDR3 is CASARGEEYEQYF. In DNA form, the CDR3 reads TGTGCCAGCGCGCGGGGGGAGGAGTACGAGCAGTACTTC.

The chain employs TRBV7-2 and TRBJ2-1, with unresolved D. Germline lookup yields CDR1 SGHTA and CDR2 FQGNSA. This CDR3 is built from 13 residues. Trimming removed 1 base from V and 7 bases from J, with 8 bases in between. CDR3 sequence (DNA): TGTGCCAGCAGCTTAGGACTCCGGAATGAGCAGTTCTTC. Protein sequence: CASSLGLRNEQFF.

This clone was seen just once. The V gene is TRBV28, the J gene TRBJ2-5; no reliable D call. Germline CDR1 is MDHEN and CDR2 is SYDVKM. With 1 base removed from V and 0 bases from J, the gap between germline ends came to 6 bases. The CDR3 is 14 residues long. CDR3 region: CASSLFSYQETQYF. The CDR3 coding sequence is TGTGCCAGCAGTTTATTTAGTTACCAAGAGACCCAGTACTTC.